These T cell receptor beta chains were read from a single sample in a study of regulatory T cells in long-lasting Graves disease. Each CDR3 protein gets one entry after TCRdb re-called the multiplex PCR reads with MiXCR. The repertoire holds 500,000 to 700,000 distinct CDR3 sequences, with around 30% as singletons. Sequencing was performed on peripheral blood mononuclear cells (PBMCs), taken when the disease was refractory, from a patient treated with antithyroid drugs. The receptors derive from a female donor with Graves disease. The CDR3 runs from the conserved cysteine through the conserved F or W. The D gene is left open where the match is weak. Size is stated for part of the rows, as once, few or many counts, or as a class when the clone is expanded.

TRBJ1-2	-	TRBV28	many	TGTGCCAGCAAGGAGGGGGGCTTCGGGGGCTACACCTTC	CASKEGGFGGYTF
TRBJ1-1	-	TRBV15	many	TGTGCCACCAGCAAGCCAAGCCAGAACACTGAAGCTTTCTTT	CATSKPSQNTEAFF
TRBJ1-1	-	TRBV11-1	-	TGTGCCAGCAGCCCCTTTGAGAACACTGAAGCTTTCTTT	CASSPFENTEAFF
TRBJ1-5	-	TRBV5-5	few	TGTGCCAGCAGCTTGTGGTTGGATCAGCCCCAGCATTTT	CASSLWLDQPQHF
TRBJ1-5	TRBD1	TRBV7-9	few	TGTGCCAGCAGCTCCGGGACAGGGGGCTTTCGGAGCAATCAGCCCCAGCATTTT	CASSSGTGGFRSNQPQHF
TRBJ2-5	TRBD1	TRBV18	many	TGTGCCAGCCGAGAGACAGGGAGAGAGACCCAGTACTTC	CASRETGRETQYF
TRBJ2-7	-	TRBV2	many	TGTGCCAGCAACGGTAACTCCTACGAGCAGTACTTC	CASNGNSYEQYF
TRBJ1-3	-	TRBV28	few	TGTGCCAGCAGCTACGTCGGACCCGGCTCTGGAAACACCATATATTTT	CASSYVGPGSGNTIYF
TRBJ1-2	TRBD1	TRBV12-3/TRBV12-4	few	TGTGCCAGCAGCCTGGGACAGATTGATGGCTACACCTTC	CASSLGQIDGYTF
TRBJ1-2	-	TRBV2	many	TGTGCCAGCTCCCTACAGCGGAACTATGGCTACACCTTC	CASSLQRNYGYTF
TRBJ1-6	-	TRBV20-1	many	TGCAGTGCTAGAGATCCAGGGACCAATTCACCCCTCCACTTT	CSARDPGTNSPLHF
TRBJ2-7	-	TRBV2	many	TGTGCCAGCAGTGAAAGGTACGAGCAGTACTTC	CASSERYEQYF
TRBJ2-3	-	TRBV28	few	TGTGCCAGCAGTGGCCCGGGGAAGGATGGCACAGATACGCAGTATTTT	CASSGPGKDGTDTQYF
TRBJ2-7	TRBD2	TRBV7-2	-	TGTGCCAGCAGCATGGGACTAGCGGTTTACGAGCAGTACTTC	CASSMGLAVYEQYF
TRBJ2-2	-	TRBV2	-	TGTGCCAGCAGCGACAGCCCGAACACCGGGGAGCTGTTTTTT	CASSDSPNTGELFF
TRBJ1-1	-	TRBV5-5	-	TGTGCCAGCAGCCCACGCCCAGCCAACACTGAAGCTTTCTTT	CASSPRPANTEAFF
TRBJ1-2	-	TRBV7-2	-	TGTGCCAGCAGCTTTTCGACGGTTAACTATGGCTACACCTTC	CASSFSTVNYGYTF
TRBJ1-1	-	TRBV12-3/TRBV12-4	-	TGTGCCAGCAGTTTGATAGGCACAGGGTTCAGTGAAGCTTTCTTT	CASSLIGTGFSEAFF
TRBJ1-1	-	TRBV28	many	TGTGCCAGCAGCTCGACTGAAAGCGCTGAAGCTTTCTTT	CASSSTESAEAFF
TRBJ1-1	-	TRBV29-1	few	TGCAGCGTTGAGGGTCGTTTGGGGAACACTGAAGCTTTCTTT	CSVEGRLGNTEAFF
TRBJ2-3	-	TRBV5-1	-	TGCGCCAGCAGCTTGGTGGGTAGGGTGACAGATACGCAGTATTTT	CASSLVGRVTDTQYF
TRBJ2-5	TRBD1	TRBV3-1	few	TGTGCCAGCAGAGATGTTTGGACAGGTCAAGAGACCCAGTACTTC	CASRDVWTGQETQYF
TRBJ2-2	TRBD2	TRBV6-1	few	TGTGCCACCAGACTAGCGGGACCCTCGGGCGGGGAGCTGTTTTTT	CATRLAGPSGGELFF
TRBJ2-7	-	TRBV29-1	-	TGCAGCGTTGAAGAGACGACAGGAGCACCCTACGAGCAGTACTTC	CSVEETTGAPYEQYF
TRBJ1-1	-	TRBV12-3/TRBV12-4	few	TGTGCCAGCAGCCCACCGGGACACGCTGGGACTGAAGCTTTCTTT	CASSPPGHAGTEAFF
TRBJ1-4	TRBD1	TRBV4-1	-	TGCGCCAGCAGCCAAGATTGGCAGGGGGCAAGAGAAAAACTGTTTTTT	CASSQDWQGAREKLFF
TRBJ2-3	-	TRBV27	few	TGTGCCAGCAACAGTCTTATGGAAGATACGCAGTATTTT	CASNSLMEDTQYF
TRBJ2-2	TRBD2	TRBV6-5	many	TGTGCCAGCAGTTACTCGGTGGGACTAGCGGGACTCACCGGGGAGCTGTTTTTT	CASSYSVGLAGLTGELFF
TRBJ2-2	TRBD2	TRBV6-5	-	TGTGCCAGCAGTTCCCTACTAGCGGGAAACACCGGGGAGCTGTTTTTT	CASSSLLAGNTGELFF
TRBJ1-1	TRBD1	TRBV3-1	-	TGTGCCAGCAGCGACAGAGGGGGCAGTACTGAAGCTTTCTTT	CASSDRGGSTEAFF